The clone carrying this TCR beta chain was found once. Its antigen is currently unknown. Sequencing targeted expressed TCRB transcripts, as all isolated RNA had been reverse transcribed. The data were produced by immunoSEQ multiplex PCR, yet TCRdb's version contains in-frame clones alone and is incomplete. The sample lists 640,000 or so clones, 11% to 15% seen once, with 0.03% to 0.045% in the top ten. This record comes from a study of beta chain features in type 1 diabetes. About the research overall: Age, gender and cell yields were similar between patients and healthy donors.

Findings and limits, study-wide: The study found moderately but significantly shorter TCRB CDR3s in all four CD4+ subsets of Type 1 diabetes patients. The cDNA sequencing approach could over-represent high-TCR-expressing cells. The naive, central memory and Treg TCRB repertoires showed an apparent similarity that was greater among patients than among healthy donors. In these data, an HLA type influence on TCRB rearrangement remained unresolved.

Sample: naive CD4+ T cells from blood. The receptor comes from a man aged 18 to 29 with type 1 diabetes.

The CDR3 nucleotides read TGTGCCAGCAAGCCAGACCACAATGAGCAGTTCTTC. As protein: CASKPDHNEQFF. The chain is built from TRBV2 and TRBJ2-1; no reliable D call. Germline V gene sequence: CDR1 SNHLY, CDR2 FYNNEI. The CDR3 is 12 amino acids. V was trimmed by 7 bases and J by 5 bases, leaving 9 bases between them. Variable domain in full (rest from reference TRBV2 and TRBJ2-1): EPEVTQTPSHQVTQMGQEVILRCVPISNHLYFYWYRQILGQKVEFLVSFYNNEISEKSEIFDDQFSVERPDGSNFTLKIRSTKLEDSAMYFCASKPDHNEQFFGPGTRLTVL.